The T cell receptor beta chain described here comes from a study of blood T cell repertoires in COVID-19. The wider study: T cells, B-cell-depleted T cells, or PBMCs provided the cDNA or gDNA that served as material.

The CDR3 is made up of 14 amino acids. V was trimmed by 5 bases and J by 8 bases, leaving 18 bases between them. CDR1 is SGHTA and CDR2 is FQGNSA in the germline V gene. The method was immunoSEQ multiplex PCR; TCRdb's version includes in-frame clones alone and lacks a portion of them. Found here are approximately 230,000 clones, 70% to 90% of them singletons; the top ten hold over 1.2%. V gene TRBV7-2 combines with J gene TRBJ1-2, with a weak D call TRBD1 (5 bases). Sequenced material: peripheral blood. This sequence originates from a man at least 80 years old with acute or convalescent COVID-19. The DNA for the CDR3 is TGTGCCAGCAGCACTTCTAGGGGAACTGGCGGCTACACCTTC. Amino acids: CASSTSRGTGGYTF.